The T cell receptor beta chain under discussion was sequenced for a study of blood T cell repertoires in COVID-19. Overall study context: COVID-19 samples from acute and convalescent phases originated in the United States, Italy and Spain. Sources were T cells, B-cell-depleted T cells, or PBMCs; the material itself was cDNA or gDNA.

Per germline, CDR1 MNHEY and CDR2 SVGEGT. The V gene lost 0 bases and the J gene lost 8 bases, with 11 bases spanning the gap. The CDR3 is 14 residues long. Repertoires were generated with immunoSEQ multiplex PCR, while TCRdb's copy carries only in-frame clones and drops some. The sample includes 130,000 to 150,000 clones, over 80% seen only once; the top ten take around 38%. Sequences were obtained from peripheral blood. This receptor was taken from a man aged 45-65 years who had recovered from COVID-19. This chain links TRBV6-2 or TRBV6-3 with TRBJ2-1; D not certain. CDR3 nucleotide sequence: TGTGCCAGCAGTTACTCGTCCGGGTTGGATGAGCAGTTCTTC. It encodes CASSYSSGLDEQFF.